This paragraph reports one TCR beta chain. The junction shows a germline mismatch at one end, possibly a read error. The CDR3 consists of 13 residues. Original processing methods: It was from reference gene primer amplification that nucleated cell counts were estimated. Data came from immunoSEQ multiplex PCR; TCRdb stores just in-frame clones and leaves some out. The D gene and trimming were derived from the DNA, and the V and J assignments and clone size from that table. The data contain about 100,000 clones, 85% to 95% of them singletons. This sample was included in a study of blood T cell repertoires in COVID-19. Study information: The origin of the acute and convalescent COVID-19 samples was the United States, Italy and Spain. T cells, B-cell-depleted T cells, or PBMCs provided the cDNA or gDNA that served as material.

This chain connects TRBV12-3 or TRBV12-4 to TRBJ1-6; D might be TRBD1 (5 bases). What was sequenced was peripheral blood. The source is a man aged 45-60 years with active COVID-19. CDR3: CASSLDSNSPLHF. Here the CDR3 DNA reads TGTGCCAGCAGCTTAGACAGTAATTCACCCCTCCACTTT.